This T cell receptor beta chain was found in a study of blood T cell repertoires in COVID-19. Turning to the study itself: The analysed material was cDNA or gDNA that came from T cells, B-cell-depleted T cells, or PBMCs.

V was clipped by 5 bases and J by 7 bases; unmatched bases: 9. The V gene's germline CDR1 is SGHAT and CDR2 FQNNGV. This CDR3 is built from 15 residues. Clones were read by immunoSEQ multiplex PCR, and TCRdb kept only the in-frame ones, dropping some. The table records around 130,000 clones, approximately 80% of them present only once. All exposed participants met a person with COVID-19 within 2 weeks before entering the study. V usage is TRBV11-2 and J usage is TRBJ2-1; 9 bases align to TRBD2. The sequence was obtained from a woman between 18 and 29 years old who had been exposed to COVID-19. The sequenced material came from PBMCs or T cells enriched from blood (not recorded which). The DNA for the CDR3 is TGTGCCAGCAGCATTCGACTAGCGGTTGAAAATGAGCAGTTCTTC. Its protein is CASSIRLAVENEQFF.